This T cell receptor (beta chain) was obtained from a study of beta chain features in type 1 diabetes. As for the study in general: Patients looked much like healthy donors when it came to age, gender and cell yields.

Sequenced material consisted of expressed TCRB transcripts (all of the isolated RNA was reverse transcribed). The assay was immunoSEQ multiplex PCR, and TCRdb's table has in-frame clones only and misses some. The table lists 350,000 or so clones, about 20% of them singletons. V was cut by 2 bases and J by 7 bases, with 9 bases left in between. Germline V gives CDR1 SGHRS, CDR2 YFSETQ. This CDR3 has 12 amino acids. There are a few counts of this clone. Its antigen is undetermined. General study findings and limits: Any PCR bias toward short templates would affect both groups alike. The similarity of naive, central memory and Treg TCRB repertoires appeared greater among patients than among healthy donors. There was a moderate but significant shortening of TCRB CDR3s in all four CD4+ subsets of Type 1 diabetes patients.

Sequencing was performed on naive CD4+ T cells from blood. The gene calls are TRBV5-1 and TRBJ1-1; D is ambiguous. The TCR comes from a woman between 18 and 30 years old in good health. The CDR3 DNA follows: TGCGCCAGCAGCTTACCGGGTTATGAAGCTTTCTTT. This gives the protein CASSLPGYEAFF.